This TCR beta chain comes out of a study of CD8 T cells in Susac syndrome. Reverse transcription of roughly 0.45 to 1 ug RNA used random hexamers. TCRdb reprocessed the immunoSEQ multiplex PCR reads via MiXCR and lists one record per CDR3 protein. The repertoire holds about 180,000 distinct CDR3 sequences, with approximately 94% as singletons. CD8+ and CD4+ T cells taken from blood had their TCR beta sequenced. The patients serving as multiple sclerosis controls were treatment-naive. They had stable or active relapsing-remitting disease and fulfilled revised McDonald criteria. The authors negatively isolated CD8+ and CD4+ T cells and FACS-enriched TEMRA cells. This TCR came from a human donor with multiple sclerosis. The specimen was CD4+ T cells from PBMCs.

CDR3 sequence: CASSLDRSQILAKNIQYF. The CDR3 DNA reads as TGTGCCAGCAGCTTAGATAGGTCGCAGATACTAGCCAAAAACATTCAGTACTTC. V gene TRBV7-8 combines with J gene TRBJ2-4; no firm D call. The CDR3 has 18 amino acids. The germline V and J ends were trimmed by 1 base and 0 bases, with 16 bases remaining between them. Germline lookup yields CDR1 SGHVS and CDR2 FQNEAQ.